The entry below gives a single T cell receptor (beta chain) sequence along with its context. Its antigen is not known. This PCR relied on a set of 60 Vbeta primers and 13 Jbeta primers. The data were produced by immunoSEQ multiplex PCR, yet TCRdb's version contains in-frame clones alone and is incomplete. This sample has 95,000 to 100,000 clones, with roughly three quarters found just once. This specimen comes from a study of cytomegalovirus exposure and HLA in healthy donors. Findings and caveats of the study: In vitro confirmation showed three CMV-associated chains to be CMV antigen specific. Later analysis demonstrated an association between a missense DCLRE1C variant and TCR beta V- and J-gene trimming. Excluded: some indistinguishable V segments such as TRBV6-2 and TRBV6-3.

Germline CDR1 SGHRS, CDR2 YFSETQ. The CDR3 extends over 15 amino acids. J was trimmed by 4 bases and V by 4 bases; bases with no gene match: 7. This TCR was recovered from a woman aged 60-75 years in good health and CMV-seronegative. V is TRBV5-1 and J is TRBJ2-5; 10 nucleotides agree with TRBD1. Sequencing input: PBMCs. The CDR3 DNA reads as TGCGCCAGCAGCCCAGGGGACAGGGGATCAGAGACCCAGTACTTC. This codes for CASSPGDRGSETQYF.